A selection of T cell receptor beta chains follows, all from one sample in a study of cytomegalovirus exposure and HLA in healthy donors. Some clones are missing from TCRdb's copy, which holds only in-frame ones; the method was immunoSEQ multiplex PCR. In the table there are around 150,000 clones, about 81% of which are singletons. Sequencing was performed on PBMCs. Receptors originate from a girl aged 10 to 17 in good health and CMV-seropositive. Each CDR3 is given with its conserved first and last residue. D genes are given only for firm matches. Clone size is given for some rows only: seen once, a few or many times, or a class if the clone is expanded.

v_gene	abundance	d_gene	j_gene	CDR3aa	CDR3nt
TRBV2	NA	NA	TRBJ1-1	CASSEERRAEAFF	TGTGCCAGCAGTGAAGAGCGCAGGGCTGAAGCTTTCTTT
TRBV11-2	once	NA	TRBJ2-1	CASSLPPRGPKYNEQFF	TGTGCCAGCAGCTTACCCCCGCGGGGGCCAAAATACAATGAGCAGTTCTTC
TRBV6-5	NA	NA	TRBJ2-6	CASGRSGSGANVLTF	TGTGCCAGCGGCCGGTCGGGCTCTGGGGCCAACGTCCTGACTTTC
TRBV7-2	NA	NA	TRBJ2-5	CASSLYTMYQETQYF	TGTGCCAGCAGCTTATACACGATGTACCAAGAGACCCAGTACTTC
TRBV6-5	NA	NA	TRBJ1-2	CASSYAYEESGYGYTF	TGTGCCAGCAGTTACGCTTATGAAGAGTCTGGCTATGGCTACACCTTC
TRBV27	few	NA	TRBJ2-1	CASAGESSYNEQFF	TGTGCCAGCGCCGGGGAGTCGTCCTACAATGAGCAGTTCTTC
TRBV27	NA	TRBD1	TRBJ1-4	CASRMTGRFEKLFF	TGTGCCAGCCGGATGACAGGGAGATTTGAAAAACTGTTTTTT
TRBV10-3	NA	NA	TRBJ2-1	CAISEAEWEQFF	TGTGCCATCAGTGAGGCTGAGTGGGAGCAGTTCTTC
TRBV20-1	NA	NA	TRBJ2-3	CSASMDTQYF	TGCAGTGCTAGTATGGATACGCAGTATTTT
TRBV18	NA	NA	TRBJ2-3	CASSPLGGRSTQYF	TGTGCCAGCTCACCACTTGGGGGGAGAAGTACGCAGTATTTT
TRBV2	NA	NA	TRBJ1-3	CASSPGLNTIYF	TGTGCCAGCAGTCCGGGACTGAACACCATATATTTT
TRBV25-1	NA	NA	TRBJ1-2	CASSSTGRGSGYTF	TGTGCCAGCAGTTCAACAGGGAGAGGGTCGGGCTACACCTTC
TRBV6-1	NA	TRBD1	TRBJ2-7	CASSEVAQGANEQYF	TGTGCCAGCAGTGAAGTGGCACAGGGGGCTAACGAGCAGTACTTC
TRBV5-4	NA	TRBD1	TRBJ2-7	CASSLDPSGTGSYEQYF	TGTGCCAGCAGCTTGGACCCATCCGGGACAGGCTCCTACGAGCAGTACTTC
TRBV19	NA	NA	TRBJ1-5	CARDRTFATEGCQPQHF	TGTGCCAGAGACCGAACCTTCGCCACGGAGGGGTGTCAGCCCCAGCATTTT
TRBV15	NA	TRBD2	TRBJ2-3	CATSRDSSGGTDTQYF	TGTGCCACCAGCAGAGATTCTAGCGGGGGCACAGATACGCAGTATTTT
TRBV20-1	NA	TRBD1	TRBJ2-7	CSAEDRVEYF	TGCAGTGCCGAGGACAGGGTGGAGTACTTC